What follows describes a single T cell receptor (beta chain). This entry comes from a study of blood T cell repertoires in COVID-19. Study-wide context: Sources were T cells, B-cell-depleted T cells, or PBMCs; the material itself was cDNA or gDNA.

The CDR3 is made up of 16 amino acids. Germline assignment: CDR1 KGHSH and CDR2 LQKENI. V was pared by 4 bases and J by 5 bases, with 6 bases of the junction left unmatched. Study processing details: Amplification from reference gene primers served as the basis for estimated nucleated cell counts. Clones were sequenced by immunoSEQ multiplex PCR, and TCRdb holds only the in-frame ones, with some missing. The D gene and trimming were derived from the DNA, and the V and J assignments and clone size from that table. The sample holds around 210,000 clones, 80% to 90% seen once. The source material was peripheral blood. V and J are TRBV18 and TRBJ2-3; 13 nucleotides agree with TRBD2. The TCR originated in a woman aged 70-85 years with acute or convalescent COVID-19. CDR3 residues: CASSLGTSGKVDTQYF. In DNA form, the CDR3 reads TGTGCCAGCTCACTCGGGACTAGCGGGAAGGTAGATACGCAGTATTTT.